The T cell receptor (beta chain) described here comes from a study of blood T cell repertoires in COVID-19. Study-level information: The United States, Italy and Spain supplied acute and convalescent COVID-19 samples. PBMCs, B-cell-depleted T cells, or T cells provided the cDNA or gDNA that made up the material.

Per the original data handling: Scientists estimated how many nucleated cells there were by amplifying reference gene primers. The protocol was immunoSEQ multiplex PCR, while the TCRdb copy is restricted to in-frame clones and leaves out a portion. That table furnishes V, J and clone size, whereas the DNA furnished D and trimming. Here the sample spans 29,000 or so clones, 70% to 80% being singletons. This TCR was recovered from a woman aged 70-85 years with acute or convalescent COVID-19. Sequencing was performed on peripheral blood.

The CDR3 sequence is CASSLRQRDISNEQYF. CDR3 coding DNA: TGCGCCAGCAGCTTGCGCCAGCGGGATATTTCCAACGAGCAGTACTTC. The chain couples TRBV5-1 to TRBJ2-7; TRBD2 matches 7 bases. With 1 base clipped from V and 5 bases from J, the junction kept 12 bases outside the gene matches. Per the germline V gene, CDR1 is SGHRS and CDR2 is YFSETQ. The CDR3 is made up of 16 amino acids.